This T cell receptor beta chain derives from a study of vaccination effects on CD4 cells after COVID-19 (dated by TCRdb to between 2021 and 2024). Describing the broader study: Each participant got two doses of an mRNA SARS-CoV-2 vaccine, either BNT162b2 or mRNA-1273. A total of more than 8 COVID-19 convalescent patients and a handful of SARS-CoV-2-naive healthy vaccine recipients were included in the full study. Pre-vaccine samples were drawn from a couple of convalescent patients 16 days and one week before the first dose, at 142 and 148 days after COVID-19 diagnosis. Cultures from other donors in the study were sequenced using the Oncomine TCR Beta short-read assay on an Illumina iSeq 100. The study compared SARS-CoV-2 spike-specific CD4+ TCR repertoires before and after mRNA vaccination in COVID-19 convalescent patients and infection-naive vaccine recipients.

Broad study findings and their caveats: In convalescent patients, the post-vaccine spike-reactive repertoire was composed mainly of new vaccine-induced clones that were largely distinct from infection-induced clones. Limitations of the study were the small number of convalescent patients and the absence of early post-infection timepoints. Both infection-induced and vaccine-induced clones contracted markedly at late post-vaccination timepoints, which is consistent with waning T cell responses.

Reading the germline V gene gives CDR1 KGHSH and CDR2 LQKENI. At the junction V is shortened by 8 bases and J by 4 bases, with 11 bases in between. CDR3 length: 12 amino acids, cysteine to phenylalanine. Only the CDR3 region is kept as DNA, spanning 36 bases read in frame from base 1. Library preparation used the immunoSEQ multiplex PCR assay. TCR beta CDR3 sequencing was performed on DNA from the cultured, isolated CD4+ T cells. In the authors' own workflow: Non-productive TCR sequences were removed and reads were trimmed to the CDR3 region, keeping CDR3s of at least 7 amino acids. The MANAFEST web app was used to pick out antigen-specific clonotypes by comparing their expansion in peptide wells with that in reference cultures. To count as positive, a clone had to show expansion at FDR<0.05 compared with the reference and with all other wells, an odds ratio above 5, and a frequency above 0.1% in two replicate wells. A clonotype was called cross-reactive if it was significantly expanded both in SARS-CoV-2 spike wells and in at least one common cold coronavirus spike condition. Using the stringdist R package, CDR3 similarity was measured by Levenshtein distance, and unrooted trees were constructed with ape in R 3.6.1. The table comes from immuneACCESS by way of TCRdb, which keeps in-frame sequences with V and J called. Part of the clones is missing from these tables; in studies checked, under half for an unresolved V gene and the rest for unknown reasons. That table furnishes V, J and clone size, whereas the DNA furnished D and trimming. Present in this sample are 55,000 or so clones, around 82% of which were seen just once. The ten top clones hold 5.5% of the sample.

To identify antigen-specific CD4+ T cell clonotypes by their expansion, the ViraFEST assay first stimulated PBMC with viral peptide pools and then applied TCR sequencing. After about 10 days of culture, CD4+ T cells were isolated with the EasySep CD4+ T cell isolation kit. Convalescent patients had PCR-confirmed SARS-CoV-2 infection between March and December 2020, before Alpha, Beta and Delta variants emerged in the United States. Some 1.9 million PBMC per well were cultured with 10 ug/ml peptides in IMDM containing roughly 5% human AB serum, about 9 IU/ml IL-2 and gentamicin. An HIV-1 Nef peptide pool served as the negative control culture condition. On days 3 and 7, half of the culture medium was replaced with fresh IL-2-containing medium. Each peptide stimulation condition was cultured in triplicate wells unless otherwise noted. PBMC were separated from whole blood using Ficoll-Paque Plus gradient centrifugation and were then either cryopreserved at -140C or used fresh. The QIAamp micro DNA kit was used to extract genomic DNA from the cultured CD4+ T cells.

Of note for this clone: The target of this receptor is not known. It has no much larger one-base neighbor in the sample; base qualities were not kept.

This specimen consisted of CD4+ T cells from PBMCs cultured with HIV peptides, obtained before COVID-19 vaccination. This sample's cell subset or site label indicates: HIV-1 Nef peptide pool negative control/reference culture. The chain uses TRBV18 and TRBJ2-5; TRBD2 is perhaps the D gene, given 6 matching bases. The origin of this receptor is a human donor who had a prior SARS-CoV-2 infection. The nucleotide sequence is given as TGTGCCAGCGGGGACTTAGGAGAGACCCAGTACTTC. Protein translation: CASGDLGETQYF.